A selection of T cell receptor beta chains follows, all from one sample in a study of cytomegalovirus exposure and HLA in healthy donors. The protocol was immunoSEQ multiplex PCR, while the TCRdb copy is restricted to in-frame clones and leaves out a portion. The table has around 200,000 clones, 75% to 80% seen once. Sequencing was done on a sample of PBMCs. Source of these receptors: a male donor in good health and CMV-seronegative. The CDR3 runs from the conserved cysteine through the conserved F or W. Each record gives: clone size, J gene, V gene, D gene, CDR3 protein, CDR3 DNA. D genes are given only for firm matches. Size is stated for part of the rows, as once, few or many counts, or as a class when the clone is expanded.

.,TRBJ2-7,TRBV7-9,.,CASSLELTYEQYF,TGTGCCAGCAGCTTAGAACTTACCTACGAGCAGTACTTC
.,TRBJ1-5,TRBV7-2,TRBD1,CASSLPAGTGGMGNQPQHF,TGTGCCAGCAGCTTGCCGGCAGGGACAGGGGGTATGGGCAATCAGCCCCAGCATTTT
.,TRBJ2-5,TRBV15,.,CATSPRGSETQYF,TGTGCCACCAGCCCCCGAGGGAGTGAGACCCAGTACTTC
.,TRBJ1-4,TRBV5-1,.,CASSLGDSYYEKLFF,TGCGCCAGCAGCTTGGGTGACAGCTACTATGAAAAACTGTTTTTT
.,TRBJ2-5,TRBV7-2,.,CASTPRIRETQYF,TGTGCCAGCACCCCCAGGATACGGGAGACCCAGTACTTC
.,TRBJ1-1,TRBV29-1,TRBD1,CSGTGGRGTEAFF,TGCAGCGGTACAGGGGGACGGGGCACTGAAGCTTTCTTT
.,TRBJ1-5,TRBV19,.,CASTQPAGRGTNQPQHF,TGTGCCAGTACTCAGCCAGCTGGGAGGGGCACCAATCAGCCCCAGCATTTT
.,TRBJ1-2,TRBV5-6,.,CASSLAAGEANYGYTF,TGTGCCAGCAGCTTGGCCGCCGGGGAGGCCAACTATGGCTACACCTTC
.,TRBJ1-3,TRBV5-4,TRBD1,CASSLEGARGNTIYF,TGTGCCAGCAGCTTGGAGGGGGCGAGGGGAAACACCATATATTTT
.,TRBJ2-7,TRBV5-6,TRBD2,CASTSRGASYEQYF,TGTGCCAGCACCTCGCGGGGGGCATCCTACGAGCAGTACTTC
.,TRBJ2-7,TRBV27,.,CASSFQNERVPYEQYF,TGTGCCAGCAGTTTTCAAAACGAGCGGGTACCCTACGAGCAGTACTTC
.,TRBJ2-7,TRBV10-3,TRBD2,CAISESGALAGVEQYF,TGTGCCATCAGTGAGTCAGGCGCACTAGCGGGAGTCGAGCAGTACTTC
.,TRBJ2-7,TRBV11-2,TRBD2,CASRSPGLAYEQYF,TGTGCCAGCAGATCACCGGGACTAGCCTACGAGCAGTACTTC
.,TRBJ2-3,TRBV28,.,CASRPGADTDTQYF,TGTGCCAGCAGGCCTGGAGCCGACACAGATACGCAGTATTTT
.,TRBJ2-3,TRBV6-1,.,CASPTRLSSTDTQYF,TGTGCCAGCCCGACTAGACTTTCGAGCACAGATACGCAGTATTTT
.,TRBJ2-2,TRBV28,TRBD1,CASSVMGQGTTGELFF,TGTGCCAGCAGTGTCATGGGACAGGGGACCACCGGGGAGCTGTTTTTT
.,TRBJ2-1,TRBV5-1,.,CASSETGKGEQFF,TGCGCCAGCAGCGAAACAGGGAAAGGTGAGCAGTTCTTC
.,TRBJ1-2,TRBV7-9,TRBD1,CASSSPDRGYGYTF,TGTGCCAGCAGCTCCCCAGACAGGGGCTATGGCTACACCTTC
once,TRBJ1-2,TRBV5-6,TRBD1,CASSRPGTVGYYGYTF,TGTGCCAGCAGCCGACCTGGGACAGTGGGATACTATGGCTACACCTTC
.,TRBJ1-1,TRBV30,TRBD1,CAWRDRGNTEAFF,TGTGCCTGGAGGGACAGGGGGAACACTGAAGCTTTCTTT
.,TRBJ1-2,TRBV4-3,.,CASSQQAGEGGYTF,TGCGCCAGCAGCCAACAGGCGGGGGAGGGCGGCTACACCTTC
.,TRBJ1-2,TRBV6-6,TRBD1,CASKFGAGGGYGYTF,TGTGCCAGCAAATTCGGCGCAGGGGGTGGCTATGGCTACACCTTC
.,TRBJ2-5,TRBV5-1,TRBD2,CASRNIAGGQETQYF,TGCGCCAGCAGGAATATAGCGGGGGGACAAGAGACCCAGTACTTC
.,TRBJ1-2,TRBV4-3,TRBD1,CASSHGPTGLNYGYTF,TGCGCCAGCAGCCACGGACCGACAGGGCTAAACTATGGCTACACCTTC
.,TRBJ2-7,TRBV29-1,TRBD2,CSVDGRGEQYF,TGCAGCGTTGATGGGAGGGGCGAGCAGTACTTC
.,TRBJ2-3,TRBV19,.,CASSMLQGRSDTQYF,TGTGCCAGTAGTATGTTGCAGGGTAGGTCGGATACGCAGTATTTT
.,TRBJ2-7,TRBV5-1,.,CASSADSYEQYF,TGCGCCAGCAGCGCGGACAGTTACGAGCAGTACTTC
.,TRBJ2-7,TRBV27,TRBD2,CASSLSPSGGFYEQYF,TGTGCCAGCAGTTTATCTCCTAGCGGGGGGTTCTACGAGCAGTACTTC
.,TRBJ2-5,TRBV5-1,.,CASSWMTIGTPSRETQYF,TGCGCCAGCAGCTGGATGACCATAGGGACACCCTCACGAGAGACCCAGTACTTC
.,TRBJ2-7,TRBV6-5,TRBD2,CASSPGTSESLEQYF,TGTGCCAGCAGCCCCGGGACTAGCGAATCCCTAGAGCAGTACTTC
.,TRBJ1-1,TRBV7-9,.,CASSLAQGVNTEAFF,TGTGCCAGCAGCTTAGCGCAAGGGGTGAACACTGAAGCTTTCTTT
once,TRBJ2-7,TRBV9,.,CASSVGGVEQQYF,TGTGCCAGCAGCGTAGGGGGCGTTGAGCAGCAGTACTTC